The T cell receptor beta chain described here comes from a study of blood T cells in healthy people across ages. CDR3 length: 15 amino acids. Germline CDR1 is SGHDT and CDR2 is YYEEEE. With 4 bases clipped from V and 7 bases from J, the junction kept 8 bases outside the gene matches. A second PCR, run for roughly 7 to 11 cycles, used a sample-barcoded 5' primer plus a J-beta primer mix. Every single cDNA molecule received a tag from a template-switch adaptor with 12 random nucleotides. All samples gave at least 2.5 million CDR3-containing paired-end reads. TCRdb passed the 5' RACE reads through MiXCR, listing each CDR3 protein once. This sample carries more than 800,000 distinct CDR3 sequences, more than 25% of them seen once, and the ten largest clones take 15% to 20%.

This chain links TRBV5-6 with TRBJ1-6; TRBD1 matches 7 bases. This TCR derives from a woman older than 75 in good health. Sequencing was done on a sample of blood. The CDR3 DNA is TGTGCCAGCAGCATAGACGGACAGGCGAATTCACCCCTCCACTTT. Translated, it gives CASSIDGQANSPLHF.